This TCR beta chain was documented in a study of human T cells and chemical hapten exposure. V was cut by 4 bases and J by 7 bases, with 11 bases left in between. The CDR3 totals 12 residues. Germline V CDR1 and CDR2: SGDLS, YYNGEE. Time point given: patch test 1, 2 weeks after DPC sensitization. Treatment specified: therapeutic diphenylcyclopropenone sensitization with weekly scalp DPC. The table lists this clonotype with a few counts. TCRdb re-called the RACE reads through MiXCR, storing one row per CDR3 protein. The sample holds tens of thousands of distinct CDR3 sequences; roughly 12% are singletons and the top ten take about 4%.

The chain links TRBV9 to TRBJ1-2; tentatively, D is TRBD1 (5 bases). The clonotype comes from a woman aged 60 to 75 with alopecia areata. Some clones in this sample may be carry-over from other donors' samples. Sequenced here: whole blood, sampled in connection with sensitization to the hapten diphenylcyclopropenone (DPC). The CDR3 is CASSSRDSGYTF. CDR3 DNA: TGTGCCAGCAGCTCCCGCGACAGTGGCTACACCTTC.